This T cell receptor (beta chain) was identified in a study of cytomegalovirus exposure and HLA in healthy donors. With 60 Vbeta and 13 Jbeta primers, the PCR was carried out. Clones were read by immunoSEQ multiplex PCR, and TCRdb kept only the in-frame ones, dropping some. Among tens of thousands of clones listed, approximately 74% were seen once. A note on this clone: Antigen specificity is unknown.

The V and J ends lost 3 bases and 2 bases, in that order; junction bases with no gene match: 12. This CDR3 region has 18 residues. Germline-derived CDR1 and CDR2 are MGHDK and SYGVNS. Study-level points and caveats: Among the most significant clusters, several appeared linked to common viral pathogens in a later analysis. The authors enumerated roughly 180 TCR beta chains as linked to cytomegalovirus. It is likely that the observed cluster of highly shared sequence variants was a sequencing artifact.

This sequence originates from a middle-aged man in good health and CMV-seropositive. Sequencing was performed on PBMCs. V and J are TRBV25-1 and TRBJ2-3; 9 bases map to TRBD2. This CDR3 is CASSDGLLAGPITDTQYF. As DNA, the CDR3 is TGTGCCAGCAGTGACGGCTTACTAGCGGGCCCAATCACAGATACGCAGTATTTT.